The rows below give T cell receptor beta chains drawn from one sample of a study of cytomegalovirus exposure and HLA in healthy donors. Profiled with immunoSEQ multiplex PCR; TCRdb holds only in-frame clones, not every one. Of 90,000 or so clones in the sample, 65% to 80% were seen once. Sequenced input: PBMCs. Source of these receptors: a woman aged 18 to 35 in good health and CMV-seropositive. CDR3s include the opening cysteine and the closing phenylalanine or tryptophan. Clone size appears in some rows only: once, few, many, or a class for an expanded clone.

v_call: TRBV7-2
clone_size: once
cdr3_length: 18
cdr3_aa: CASSPSSGGARGDHEQFF

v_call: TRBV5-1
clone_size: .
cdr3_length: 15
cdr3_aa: CASSLVAGDTGELFF

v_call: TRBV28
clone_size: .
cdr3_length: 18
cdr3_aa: CASSPRRGGGIRAGELFF

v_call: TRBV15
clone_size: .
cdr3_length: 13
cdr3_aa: CATSRVASGGQYF

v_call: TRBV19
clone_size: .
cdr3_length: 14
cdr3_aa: CASSIGATVSTQYF

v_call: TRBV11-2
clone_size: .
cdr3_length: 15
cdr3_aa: CASSPDRGYNQPQHF

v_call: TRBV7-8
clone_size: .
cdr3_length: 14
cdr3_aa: CASSLRDRNYGYTF

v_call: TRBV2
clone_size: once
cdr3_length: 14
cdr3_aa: CASSLGQGNYGYTF

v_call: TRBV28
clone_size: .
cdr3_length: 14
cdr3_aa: CASTSQGPNTEAFF

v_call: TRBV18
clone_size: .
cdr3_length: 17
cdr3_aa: CASSPISRLAYTGELFF

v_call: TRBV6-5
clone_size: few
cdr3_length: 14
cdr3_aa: CASSYGRGGYEQYF

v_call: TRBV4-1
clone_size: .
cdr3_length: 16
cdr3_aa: CASSHPSGGSTDTQYF

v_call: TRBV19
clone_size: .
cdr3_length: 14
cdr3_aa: CASSSRGGNQPQHF

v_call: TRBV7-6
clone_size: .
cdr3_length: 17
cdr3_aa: CASSPVTRSGSGNTIYF

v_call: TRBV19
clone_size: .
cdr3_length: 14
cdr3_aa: CASSIGQAHYGYTF

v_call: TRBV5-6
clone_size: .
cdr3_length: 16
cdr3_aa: CASSDGQGRMNTEAFF

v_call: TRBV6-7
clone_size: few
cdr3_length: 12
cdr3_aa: CASSYPENEQFF

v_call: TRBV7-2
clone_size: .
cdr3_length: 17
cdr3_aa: CASSHPRDRVSGNTIYF

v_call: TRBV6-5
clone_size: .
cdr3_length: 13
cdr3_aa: CASTQTGESPLHF

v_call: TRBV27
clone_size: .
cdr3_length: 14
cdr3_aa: CASSFWDKSSPLHF

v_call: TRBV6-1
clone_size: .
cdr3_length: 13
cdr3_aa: CASSETGFREQYF

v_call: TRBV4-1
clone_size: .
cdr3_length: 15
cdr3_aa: CASSRGTAKNTEAFF

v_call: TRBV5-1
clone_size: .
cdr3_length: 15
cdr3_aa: CASSHAGLAYNEQFF

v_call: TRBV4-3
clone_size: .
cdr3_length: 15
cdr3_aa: CASSQGRGGSYEQYF

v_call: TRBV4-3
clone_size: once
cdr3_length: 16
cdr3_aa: CASSQDGGGHYNEQFF

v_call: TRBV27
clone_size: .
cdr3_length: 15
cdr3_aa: CASSWGQSNTGELFF